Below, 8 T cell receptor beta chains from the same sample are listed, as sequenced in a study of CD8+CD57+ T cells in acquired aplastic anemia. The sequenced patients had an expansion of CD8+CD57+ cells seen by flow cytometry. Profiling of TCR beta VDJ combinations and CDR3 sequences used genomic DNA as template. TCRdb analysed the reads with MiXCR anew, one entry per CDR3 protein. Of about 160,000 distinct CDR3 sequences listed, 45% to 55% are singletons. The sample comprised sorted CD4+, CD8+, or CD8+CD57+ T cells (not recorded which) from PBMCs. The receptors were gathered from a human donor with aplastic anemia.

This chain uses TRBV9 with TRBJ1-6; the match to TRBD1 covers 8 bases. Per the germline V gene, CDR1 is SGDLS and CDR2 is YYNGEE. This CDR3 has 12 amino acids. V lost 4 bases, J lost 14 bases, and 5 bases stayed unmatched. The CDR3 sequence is CASSRTGLSLHF. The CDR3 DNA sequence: TGTGCCAGCAGCCGGACAGGGCTTTCCCTCCACTTT.

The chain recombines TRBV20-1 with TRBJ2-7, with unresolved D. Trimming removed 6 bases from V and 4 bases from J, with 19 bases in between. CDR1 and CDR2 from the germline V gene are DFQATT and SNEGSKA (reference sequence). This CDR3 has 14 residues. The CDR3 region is CSAAALLLPYEQYF. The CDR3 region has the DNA TGCAGTGCCGCCGCCCTGCTACTTCCTTACGAGCAGTACTTC.

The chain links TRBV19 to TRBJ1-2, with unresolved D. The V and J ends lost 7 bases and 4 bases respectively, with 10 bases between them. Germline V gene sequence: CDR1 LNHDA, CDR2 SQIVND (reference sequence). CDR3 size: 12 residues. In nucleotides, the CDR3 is TGTGCCAGTACAGGAACTGGCTATGGCTACACCTTC. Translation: CASTGTGYGYTF.

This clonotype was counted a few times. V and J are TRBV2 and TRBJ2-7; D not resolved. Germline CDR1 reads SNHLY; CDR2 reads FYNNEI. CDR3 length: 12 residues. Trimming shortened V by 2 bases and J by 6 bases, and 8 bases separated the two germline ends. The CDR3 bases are TGTGCCAGCAGTGAATCCGTCGGCGAGCAGTACTTC. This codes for CASSESVGEQYF.

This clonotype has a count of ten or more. CDR3 in DNA: TGTGCCAGCAGCTTGGACAGGGATCCCTACGAGCAGTACTTC. This translates into CASSLDRDPYEQYF. The V gene is TRBV5-6, the J gene TRBJ2-7, with a tentative D call TRBD1 (6 bases). The CDR3 is 14 amino acids. V lost 0 bases and J lost 2, with 9 bases in between. Germline V lookup: CDR1 SGHDT, CDR2 YYEEEE.

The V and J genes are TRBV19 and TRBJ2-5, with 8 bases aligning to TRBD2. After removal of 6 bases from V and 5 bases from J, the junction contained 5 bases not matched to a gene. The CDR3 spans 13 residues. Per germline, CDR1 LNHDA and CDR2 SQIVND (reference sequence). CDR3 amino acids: CASREREWETQYF. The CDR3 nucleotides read TGTGCCAGTAGGGAGCGGGAGTGGGAGACCCAGTACTTC.

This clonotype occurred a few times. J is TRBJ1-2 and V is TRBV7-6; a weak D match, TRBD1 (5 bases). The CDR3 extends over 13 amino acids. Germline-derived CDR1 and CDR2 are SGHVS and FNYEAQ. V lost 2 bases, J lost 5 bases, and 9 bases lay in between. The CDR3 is CASSLPGWYGYTF. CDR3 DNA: TGTGCCAGCAGCTTACCAGGGTGGTATGGCTACACCTTC. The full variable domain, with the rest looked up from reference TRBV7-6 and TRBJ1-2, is GAGVSQSPRYKVTKRGQDVALRCDPISGHVSLYWYRQALGQGPEFLTYFNYEAQQDKSGLPNDRFSAERPEGSISTLTIQRTEQRDSAMYRCASSLPGWYGYTFGSGTRLTVV.

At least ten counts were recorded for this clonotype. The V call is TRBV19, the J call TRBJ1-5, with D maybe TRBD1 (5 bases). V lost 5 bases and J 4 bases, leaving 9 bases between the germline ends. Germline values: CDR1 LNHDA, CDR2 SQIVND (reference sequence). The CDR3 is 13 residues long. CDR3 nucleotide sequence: TGTGCCAGTAGTGGGACGGCGAATCAGCCCCAGCATTTT. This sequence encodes CASSGTANQPQHF. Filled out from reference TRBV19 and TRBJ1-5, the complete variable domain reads DGGITQSPKYLFRKEGQNVTLSCEQNLNHDAMYWYRQDPGQGLRLIYYSQIVNDFQKGDIAEGYSVSREKKESFPLTVTSAQKNPTAFYLCASSGTANQPQHFGDGTRLSIL.